The subject of this entry is one T cell receptor beta chain. Its antigen is undetermined. This entry belongs to a study of T cell responses to AZD1222 COVID-19 vaccine. General study points: Per reports, nearly half of all spike-specific TCRs target regions that are unmutated in variants. Following two doses of AZD1222, Spike-specific TCR breadth and depth rose. Sampling that yielded the repertoires occurred only after the peak T cell response.

The CDR3 length is 15 residues. Germline values: CDR1 PRHDT, CDR2 FYEKMQ (reference sequence). V shed 1 base, J shed 8 bases, and the junction held 8 bases outside the gene matches. Using immunoSEQ multiplex PCR, the repertoire was profiled, and TCRdb retains in-frame clones only, with some absent. The sample includes about 140,000 clones, 80% to 90% of them seen just once. The sequence derives from an adult in good health. The source material was peripheral blood, sampled on day 0 of AZD1222 vaccination. The chain has TRBV13 and TRBJ1-2; TRBD1 matches at 9 bases. CDR3 region: CASSLEGDREEGYTF. The CDR3 DNA is TGTGCCAGCAGCTTAGAAGGGGACAGGGAAGAAGGCTACACCTTC. The whole variable domain, remainder taken from reference TRBV13 and TRBJ1-2, is AAGVIQSPRHLIKEKRETATLKCYPIPRHDTVYWYQQGPGQDPQFLISFYEKMQSDKGSIPDRFSAQQFSDYHSELNMSSLELGDSALYFCASSLEGDREEGYTFGSGTRLTVV.